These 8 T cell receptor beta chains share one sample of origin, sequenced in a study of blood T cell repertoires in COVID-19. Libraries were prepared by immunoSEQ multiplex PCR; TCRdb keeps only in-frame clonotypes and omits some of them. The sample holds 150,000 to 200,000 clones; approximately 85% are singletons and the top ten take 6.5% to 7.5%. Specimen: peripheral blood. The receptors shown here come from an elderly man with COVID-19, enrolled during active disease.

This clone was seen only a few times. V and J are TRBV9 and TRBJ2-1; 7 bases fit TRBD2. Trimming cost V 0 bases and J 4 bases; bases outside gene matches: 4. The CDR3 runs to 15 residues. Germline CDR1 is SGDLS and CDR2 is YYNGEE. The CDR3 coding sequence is TGTGCCAGCAGCGTAGTAACGGGGGGTTACAATGAGCAGTTCTTC. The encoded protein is CASSVVTGGYNEQFF.

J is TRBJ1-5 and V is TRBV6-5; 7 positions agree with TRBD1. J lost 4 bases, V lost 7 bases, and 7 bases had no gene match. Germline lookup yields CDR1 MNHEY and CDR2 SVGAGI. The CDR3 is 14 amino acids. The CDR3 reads CASTLTQGNQPQHF. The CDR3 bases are TGTGCCAGCACCTTAACACAGGGGAATCAGCCCCAGCATTTT.

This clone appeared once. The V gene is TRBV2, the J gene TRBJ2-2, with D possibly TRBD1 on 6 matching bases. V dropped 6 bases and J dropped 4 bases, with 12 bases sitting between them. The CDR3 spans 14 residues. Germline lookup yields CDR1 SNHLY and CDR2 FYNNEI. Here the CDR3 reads CASSGQFSTGELFF. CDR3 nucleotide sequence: TGTGCCAGCAGCGGACAGTTTTCCACCGGGGAGCTGTTTTTT.

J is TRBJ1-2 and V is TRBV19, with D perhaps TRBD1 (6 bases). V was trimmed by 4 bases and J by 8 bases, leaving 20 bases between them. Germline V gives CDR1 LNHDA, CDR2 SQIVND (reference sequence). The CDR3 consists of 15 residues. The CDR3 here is CASSRLIQGGYGYTF. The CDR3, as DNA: TGTGCCAGTAGTAGACTCATACAGGGAGGGTACGGCTACACCTTC.

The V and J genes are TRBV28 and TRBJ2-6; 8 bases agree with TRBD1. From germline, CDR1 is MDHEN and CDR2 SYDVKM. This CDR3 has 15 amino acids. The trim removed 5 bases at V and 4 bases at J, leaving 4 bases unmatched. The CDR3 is CASSQGATGANVLTF. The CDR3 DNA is TGTGCCAGCAGTCAGGGGGCGACAGGGGCCAACGTCCTGACTTTC.

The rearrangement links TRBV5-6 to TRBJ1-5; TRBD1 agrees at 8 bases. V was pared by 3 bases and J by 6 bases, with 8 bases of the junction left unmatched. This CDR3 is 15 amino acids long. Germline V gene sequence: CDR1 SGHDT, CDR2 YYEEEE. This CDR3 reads CASSSGGVGRQPQHF. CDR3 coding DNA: TGTGCCAGCAGCTCAGGGGGCGTTGGACGTCAGCCCCAGCATTTT.

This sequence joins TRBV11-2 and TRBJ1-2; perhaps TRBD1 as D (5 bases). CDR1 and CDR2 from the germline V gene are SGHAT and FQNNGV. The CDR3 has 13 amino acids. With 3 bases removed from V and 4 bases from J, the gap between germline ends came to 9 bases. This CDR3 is CASSFRASYGYTF. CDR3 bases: TGTGCCAGCAGCTTCAGGGCCTCCTATGGCTACACCTTC.

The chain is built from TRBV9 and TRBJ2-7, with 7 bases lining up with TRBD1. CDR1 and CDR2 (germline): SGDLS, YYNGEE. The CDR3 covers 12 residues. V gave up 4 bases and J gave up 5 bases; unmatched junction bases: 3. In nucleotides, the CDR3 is TGTGCCAGCAGCAGGGGGCATAACGAGCAGTACTTC. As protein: CASSRGHNEQYF.